This entry is about one TCR beta chain. Other DNA sequences in this specimen translate into the identical CDR3. These data come from a study of cytomegalovirus exposure and HLA in healthy donors. Researchers ran the PCR with 60 Vbeta and 13 Jbeta primers. Sequenced by immunoSEQ multiplex PCR; TCRdb stores in-frame clones only, minus some. Of 150,000 or so clones in the sample, around three quarters are singletons; the top ten hold roughly 1.5%. The CDR3 totals 11 residues. Trimming removed 6 bases from V and 5 bases from J, with 8 bases in between. Germline V CDR1 and CDR2: DFQATT, SNEGSKA (reference sequence).

The rearrangement links TRBV20-1 to TRBJ1-5, with a possible D match to TRBD1 (5 bases). The clonotype was recovered from a man aged 35 to 55 in good health and CMV-seronegative. The sequenced sample was PBMCs. The chain's CDR3 is CSAGGDQPQHF. CDR3 bases: TGCAGTGCCGGGGGGGATCAGCCCCAGCATTTT.